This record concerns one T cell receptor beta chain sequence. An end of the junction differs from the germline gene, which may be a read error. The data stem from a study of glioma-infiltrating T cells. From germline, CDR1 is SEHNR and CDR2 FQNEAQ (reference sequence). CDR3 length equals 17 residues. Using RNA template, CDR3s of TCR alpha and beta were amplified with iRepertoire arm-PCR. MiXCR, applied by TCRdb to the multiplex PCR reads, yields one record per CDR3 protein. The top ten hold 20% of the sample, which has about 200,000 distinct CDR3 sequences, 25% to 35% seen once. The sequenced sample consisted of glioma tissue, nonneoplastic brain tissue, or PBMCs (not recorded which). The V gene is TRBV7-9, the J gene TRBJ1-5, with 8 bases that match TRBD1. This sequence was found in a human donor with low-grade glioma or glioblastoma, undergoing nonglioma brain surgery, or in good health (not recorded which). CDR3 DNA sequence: TGTGCCAGCAGCTTAGTCAAGCGAAAGGACAGGGACCAGCCCCAGCCTTTT. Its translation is CASSLVKRKDRDQPQPF.